Listed below are T cell receptor beta chains from one sample, sequenced in a study of blood T cell repertoires in COVID-19. Clones were read by immunoSEQ multiplex PCR, and TCRdb kept only the in-frame ones, dropping some. The table includes about 87,000 clones, more than 75% detected once. The sample consisted of peripheral blood. All receptors come from a man aged 35-49 years with acute or convalescent COVID-19. Both conserved end residues are part of each CDR3. D genes are given only for firm matches. Size is stated for part of the rows, as once, few or many counts, or as a class when the clone is expanded.

d_call: TRBD1
clone_size: NA
v_call: TRBV5-1
j_call: TRBJ1-5
cdr3_aa: CASSPGQGGNQPQHF
cdr3_nt: TGCGCCAGCAGTCCAGGCCAGGGGGGCAATCAGCCCCAGCATTTT

d_call: TRBD1
clone_size: NA
v_call: TRBV9
j_call: TRBJ2-3
cdr3_aa: CASKTGVSADTQYF
cdr3_nt: TGTGCCAGCAAGACAGGGGTTTCGGCAGATACGCAGTATTTT

d_call: TRBD1
clone_size: NA
v_call: TRBV6-5
j_call: TRBJ1-2
cdr3_aa: CASSSLPGQGGYGYTF
cdr3_nt: TGTGCCAGCAGTTCTCTACCGGGACAGGGTGGCTATGGCTACACCTTC

d_call: TRBD1
clone_size: NA
v_call: TRBV2
j_call: TRBJ1-2
cdr3_aa: CASSATGGSGYGYTF
cdr3_nt: TGTGCCAGCAGTGCGACAGGGGGGTCAGGGTATGGCTACACCTTC

d_call: NA
clone_size: NA
v_call: TRBV19
j_call: TRBJ2-3
cdr3_aa: CASSTVDTQYF
cdr3_nt: TGTGCCAGTAGTACGGTGGATACGCAGTATTTT

d_call: TRBD1
clone_size: NA
v_call: TRBV5-6
j_call: TRBJ1-4
cdr3_aa: CASSLGQGDEKLFF
cdr3_nt: TGTGCCAGCAGCTTAGGACAGGGGGATGAAAAACTGTTTTTT

d_call: NA
clone_size: NA
v_call: TRBV3-1/TRBV3-2
j_call: TRBJ1-2
cdr3_aa: CASSRREDYGYTF
cdr3_nt: TGTGCCAGCAGCCGACGGGAAGACTATGGCTACACCTTC

d_call: NA
clone_size: NA
v_call: TRBV6-6
j_call: TRBJ1-1
cdr3_aa: CASSYDRRTNTEAFF
cdr3_nt: TGTGCCAGCAGTTACGACAGGCGAACGAACACTGAAGCTTTCTTT

d_call: NA
clone_size: NA
v_call: TRBV19
j_call: TRBJ1-5
cdr3_aa: CASRYLGDGTSNQPQHF
cdr3_nt: TGTGCCAGTAGATATCTCGGGGACGGGACATCGAATCAGCCCCAGCATTTT

d_call: TRBD2
clone_size: NA
v_call: TRBV11-3
j_call: TRBJ2-7
cdr3_aa: CASSLTSGAEQYF
cdr3_nt: TGTGCCAGCAGTCTCACTAGCGGGGCCGAGCAGTACTTC

d_call: NA
clone_size: NA
v_call: TRBV5-1
j_call: TRBJ2-7
cdr3_aa: CASSLDRPPAYEQYF
cdr3_nt: TGCGCCAGCAGCTTGGACAGACCGCCTGCCTACGAGCAGTACTTC

d_call: NA
clone_size: few
v_call: TRBV30
j_call: TRBJ1-2
cdr3_aa: CAWTDIFYGYTF
cdr3_nt: TGTGCCTGGACGGACATTTTCTATGGCTACACCTTC

d_call: TRBD1
clone_size: NA
v_call: TRBV23-1
j_call: TRBJ1-6
cdr3_aa: CASSQHGTDNSPLHF
cdr3_nt: TGCGCCAGCAGTCAACACGGGACAGATAATTCACCCCTCCACTTT

d_call: NA
clone_size: NA
v_call: TRBV11-2
j_call: TRBJ2-1
cdr3_aa: CASSFGVGANEQFF
cdr3_nt: TGTGCCAGCAGCTTCGGGGTTGGAGCTAATGAGCAGTTCTTC

d_call: NA
clone_size: NA
v_call: TRBV5-6
j_call: TRBJ2-5
cdr3_aa: CASSLYRTEAETQYF
cdr3_nt: TGTGCCAGCAGCCTCTACAGGACAGAGGCAGAGACCCAGTACTTC

d_call: TRBD2
clone_size: NA
v_call: TRBV5-8
j_call: TRBJ2-3
cdr3_aa: CASSLAGRAQYF
cdr3_nt: TGTGCCAGCAGCTTGGCCGGGAGGGCGCAGTATTTT

d_call: TRBD1
clone_size: once
v_call: TRBV19
j_call: TRBJ2-7
cdr3_aa: CASSTPRQGSYEQYF
cdr3_nt: TGTGCCAGTAGTACACCAAGACAGGGGTCCTACGAGCAGTACTTC

d_call: NA
clone_size: NA
v_call: TRBV30
j_call: TRBJ2-2
cdr3_aa: CASGATVDTGELFF
cdr3_nt: TGTGCCTCCGGAGCTACGGTGGACACCGGGGAGCTGTTTTTT